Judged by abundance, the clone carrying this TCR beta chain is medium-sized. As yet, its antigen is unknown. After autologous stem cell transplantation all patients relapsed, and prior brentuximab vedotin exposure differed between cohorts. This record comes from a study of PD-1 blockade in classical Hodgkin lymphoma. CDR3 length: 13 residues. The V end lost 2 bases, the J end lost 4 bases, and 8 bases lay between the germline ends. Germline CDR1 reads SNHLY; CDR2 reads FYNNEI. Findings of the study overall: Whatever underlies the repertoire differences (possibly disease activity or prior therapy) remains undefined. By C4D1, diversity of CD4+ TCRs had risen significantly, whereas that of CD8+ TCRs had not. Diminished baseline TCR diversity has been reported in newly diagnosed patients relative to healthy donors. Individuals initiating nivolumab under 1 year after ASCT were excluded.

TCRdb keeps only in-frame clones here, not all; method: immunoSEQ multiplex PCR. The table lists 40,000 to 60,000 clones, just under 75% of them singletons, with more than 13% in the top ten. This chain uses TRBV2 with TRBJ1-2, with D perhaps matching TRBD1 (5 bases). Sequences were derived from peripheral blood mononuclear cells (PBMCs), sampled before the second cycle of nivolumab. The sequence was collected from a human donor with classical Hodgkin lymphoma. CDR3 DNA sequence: TGTGCCAGCAGTGAAAGACAGAGCTATGGCTACACCTTC. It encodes CASSERQSYGYTF.